Listed here are 19 T cell receptor beta chains from one sample, sequenced in a study of cytotoxic CD8 clonotypes in ibrutinib-treated CLL. This table comes from immunoSEQ multiplex PCR, and its TCRdb copy is limited to in-frame clones, with some not included. The table shows some 200,000 clones, with over 55% occurring only once. The sample was PBMCs, taken after 24 months of ibrutinib treatment. The receptors derive from a human donor with chronic lymphocytic leukemia.

This clone occurred a few times. Other DNA sequences of this sample code for an identical CDR3. The gene calls are TRBV28 and TRBJ1-2, with unresolved D. Trimming stripped 5 bases from V and 5 bases from J, with 6 bases between. In germline, CDR1 is MDHEN, CDR2 SYDVKM. The CDR3 extends over 11 amino acids. Here the CDR3 DNA reads TGTGCCAGCAGTCAAGGATATGGCTACACCTTC. This encodes CASSQGYGYTF.

The chain recombines TRBV19 with TRBJ2-2; TRBD1 matches at 7 bases. CDR1 and CDR2 (germline): LNHDA, SQIVND (reference sequence). The CDR3 contains 13 residues. The trim removed 9 bases at V and 4 bases at J, leaving 5 bases unmatched. CDR3: CASGQDGTGELFF. DNA for the CDR3: TGTGCCAGCGGACAGGACGGCACCGGGGAGCTGTTTTTT.

The V call is TRBV6-6, the J call TRBJ2-3; no firm D call. Trimming took off 2 bases at V and 1 base at J, with 4 bases between the two ends. The CDR3 consists of 13 residues. Germline values: CDR1 MNHNY, CDR2 SVGAGI (reference sequence). The CDR3 reads CASSYLGTDTQYF. Written as DNA, the CDR3 is TGTGCCAGCAGTTACCTAGGCACAGATACGCAGTATTTT.

V and J are TRBV5-1 and TRBJ1-2; no definite D call. Germline V gene data show CDR1 as SGHRS and CDR2 as YFSETQ. Trimming cost V 0 bases and J 0 bases, with 9 bases left between them. This CDR3 contains 15 residues. The CDR3 here is CASSLGNNANYGYTF. For the CDR3, the DNA is TGCGCCAGCAGCTTGGGCAACAATGCTAACTATGGCTACACCTTC.

The genes are TRBV7-6 and TRBJ2-7; 11 bases line up with TRBD2. J was trimmed by 3 bases and V by 6 bases; bases with no gene match: 10. CDR1 and CDR2 from the germline V gene are SGHVS and FNYEAQ. The CDR3 length is 16 residues. CDR3 sequence reads: CASSSYGTSGFYEQYF. CDR3 bases: TGTGCCAGCAGTTCCTACGGGACTAGCGGTTTCTACGAGCAGTACTTC.

The chain is built from TRBV19 and TRBJ2-1, with D perhaps TRBD1 or TRBD2 (5 bases each). The CDR3 is made up of 15 amino acids. Looked up from germline, CDR1 is LNHDA and CDR2 is SQIVND (reference sequence). Trimming left V 4 bases short and J 3 bases short, with 13 bases between. As DNA, the CDR3 is TGTGCCAGTAGTAACGTGGGACCGAACTACAATGAGCAGTTCTTC. Its protein product is CASSNVGPNYNEQFF.

The chain has TRBV28 and TRBJ1-4; 7 bases are a match to TRBD1. After removal of 4 bases from V and 4 bases from J, the junction contained 9 bases not matched to a gene. Germline CDR1 is MDHEN and CDR2 is SYDVKM. The CDR3 length is 16 residues. The CDR3, as DNA: TGTGCCAGCAGTTCGACAGGGAGGCCACATAATGAAAAACTGTTTTTT. Its protein is CASSSTGRPHNEKLFF. The full variable domain, rest sourced from reference TRBV28 and TRBJ1-4, is DVKVTQSSRYLVKRTGEKVFLECVQDMDHENMFWYRQDPGLGLRLIYFSYDVKMKEKGDIPEGYSVSREKKERFSLILESASTNQTSMYLCASSSTGRPHNEKLFFGSGTQLSVL.

The chain is built from TRBV27 and TRBJ1-2, with 7 bases fitting TRBD1. Germline V gene data show CDR1 as MNHEY and CDR2 as SMNVEV (reference sequence). The CDR3 runs to 15 residues. V shed 5 bases, J shed 1 base, and the junction held 7 bases outside the gene matches. The CDR3 nucleotides read TGTGCCAGCAGTACGATCGGGACAGTTAACTATGGCTACACCTTC. This codes for CASSTIGTVNYGYTF.

This clone turned up a few times. This chain uses TRBV7-3 with TRBJ2-5; a weak D match, TRBD1 (6 bases). CDR3 length: 13 amino acids. V was cut by 4 bases and J by 5 bases, with 11 bases left in between. Germline V gene lookup returns CDR1 SGHTA and CDR2 FQGTGA. Written as DNA, the CDR3 is TGTGCCAGCAGCTCAACAGGGTCGGAGACCCAGTACTTC. As protein: CASSSTGSETQYF.

This clone has only a few counts. The chain uses TRBV9 and TRBJ2-1, with TRBD2 matching 15 bases. The V gene's germline CDR1 is SGDLS and CDR2 YYNGEE. Trimming at V came to 0 bases and at J to 9 bases, leaving 1 base not matched to a gene. The CDR3 runs to 15 residues. The CDR3 spells CASSVGTSGRGEQFF. In DNA form, the CDR3 reads TGTGCCAGCAGCGTAGGGACTAGCGGGAGGGGTGAGCAGTTCTTC.

This clone turned up a few times. The chain couples TRBV11-2 to TRBJ2-5, with D perhaps assigned TRBD1 or TRBD2 (5 bases each). The germline V and J ends were trimmed by 7 bases and 5 bases, with 8 bases remaining between them. Per the germline V gene, CDR1 is SGHAT and CDR2 is FQNNGV. The CDR3 totals 11 residues. This chain's CDR3 is CASTEGETQYF. The CDR3 region has the DNA TGTGCCAGCACCGAGGGGGAGACCCAGTACTTC.

The chain uses TRBV6-1 and TRBJ2-2; 10 bases agree with TRBD1. The CDR3 is 14 amino acids. Germline trimming cut 4 bases from V and 7 bases from J; bases unmatched to any gene: 3. Germline V gives CDR1 MNHNS, CDR2 SASEGT. As DNA, the CDR3 is TGTGCCAGCAGTGCCGGGACAGGGGTCGGGGAGCTGTTTTTT. It is translated as CASSAGTGVGELFF.

V and J are TRBV29-1 and TRBJ1-2; 7 nucleotides align to TRBD1. The CDR3 is made up of 18 amino acids. Losses at the gene ends were 3 bases for V and 3 bases for J; bases not matched to a gene: 19. The germline V gene has CDR1 SQVTM and CDR2 ANQGSEA. Here the CDR3 DNA reads TGCAGCGTTGAGCCTCGGCAGGGGGGGGGAGCCCAATACTATGGCTACACCTTC. The encoded protein is CSVEPRQGGGAQYYGYTF.

J is TRBJ2-2 and V is TRBV7-8, with 11 bases that match TRBD2. Trimming cost V 0 bases and J 7 bases; bases outside gene matches: 1. The CDR3 covers 15 residues. In germline, CDR1 is SGHVS, CDR2 FQNEAQ. In DNA, the CDR3 is TGTGCCAGCAGCTTAGCACTAGCGGGGGTCGGGGAGCTGTTTTTT. Translated, it gives CASSLALAGVGELFF.

V gene TRBV7-8 combines with J gene TRBJ2-1, with 11 bases lining up with TRBD2. Germline CDR1 reads SGHVS; CDR2 reads FQNEAQ. The CDR3 is made up of 17 amino acids. With 5 bases clipped from V and 5 bases from J, the junction kept 11 bases outside the gene matches. The CDR3 spells CASSHLTSGSENNEQFF. CDR3 bases: TGTGCCAGCAGCCACCTAACTAGCGGGAGTGAGAACAATGAGCAGTTCTTC.

This chain uses TRBV2 with TRBJ2-7; perhaps TRBD1 as D (6 bases). This CDR3 comprises 15 residues. Trimming stripped 10 bases from V and 2 bases from J, with 21 bases between. CDR1 is SNHLY, CDR2 FYNNEI, per germline. In DNA, the CDR3 is TGTGCCATTCACCGGTCCGGGACAAACACCTACGAGCAGTACTTC. Its translation: CAIHRSGTNTYEQYF.

In DNA, the CDR3 is TGTGCCAGCAGTACCGGTTCCCAAAGCCAGTACTTC. This codes for CASSTGSQSQYF. V usage is TRBV6-5 and J usage is TRBJ2-5; D is ambiguous. V was pared by 5 bases and J by 10 bases, with 14 bases between. This CDR3 is 12 amino acids long. Looked up from germline, CDR1 is MNHEY and CDR2 is SVGAGI.

The chain recombines TRBV10-3 with TRBJ2-5; 10 nucleotides agree with TRBD1. Judging by the DNA end, TRBJ2-7 fits better; the J call may be wrong. The CDR3 covers 14 residues. Per the germline V gene, CDR1 is ENHRY and CDR2 is SYGVKD. CDR3 amino acids: CAISEGQGGYEQYF. The CDR3 DNA sequence: TGTGCCATCAGTGAAGGACAGGGGGGATACGAGCAGTACTTC.

The chain links TRBV6-1 to TRBJ2-7, with 12 bases identical to TRBD2. CDR3 size: 14 residues. The V gene's germline CDR1 is MNHNS and CDR2 SASEGT. V shed 10 bases, J shed 3 bases, and the junction held 7 bases outside the gene matches. The CDR3 DNA follows: TGTGCCACTAGGACTAGCGGGACGATCTACGAGCAGTACTTC. Its protein product is CATRTSGTIYEQYF.